A single sample is the source of the 21 T cell receptor beta chains below, sequenced in a study of technical replicates of blood from a few donors listed by TCRdb under 2017. Library preparation was by the immunoSEQ multiplex PCR assay. In TCRdb, the immuneACCESS table is reduced to in-frame sequences with V and J assigned. These tables do not hold every clone; where another copy was compared, an unresolved V gene accounts for under half, and the others remain unexplained. The sample includes about 97,000 clones, with about 95% observed a single time. Of the sample, less than 0.35% is held by the ten largest clones. Sequenced: T cells isolated from PBMCs. These receptor sequences come from a human donor in good health.

The chain uses TRBV4-1 and TRBJ2-5, with TRBD2 matching over 12 bases. The CDR3 extends over 16 amino acids. With 0 bases clipped from V and 8 bases from J, the junction kept 7 bases outside the gene matches. Germline lookup yields CDR1 MGHRA and CDR2 YSYEKL. The CDR3 protein is CASSQETSGRLETQYF. Here the CDR3 DNA reads TGCGCCAGCAGCCAAGAAACTAGCGGGAGGCTAGAAACCCAGTACTTC.

CDR3 bases: TGTGCCAGTCAGGGACAGGGGAACGGGGAGCTGTTTTTT. Its translation is CASQGQGNGELFF. V and J are TRBV19 and TRBJ2-2, with 10 positions matching TRBD1. This CDR3 has 13 residues. V shed 8 bases, J shed 7 bases, and the junction held 4 bases outside the gene matches. CDR1 is LNHDA, CDR2 SQIVND, per germline (reference sequence).

This rearrangement joins TRBV5-6 to TRBJ2-1, with TRBD1 as a possible D gene (5 bases). Germline lookup yields CDR1 SGHDT and CDR2 YYEEEE. The CDR3 length is 13 residues. Trimming shortened V by 2 bases and J by 6 bases, and 9 bases separated the two germline ends. The CDR3 nucleotides read TGTGCCAGCAGCTTTGACAGCCCCAATGAGCAGTTCTTC. This sequence encodes CASSFDSPNEQFF.

The rearrangement joins TRBV28 to TRBJ2-2; 7 bases agree with TRBD2. The CDR3 covers 16 residues. Germline V gene data show CDR1 as MDHEN and CDR2 as SYDVKM. Trimming at V came to 2 bases and at J to 6 bases, leaving 9 bases not matched to a gene. The CDR3 region is CASSLEERDGSGELFF. Written as DNA, the CDR3 is TGTGCCAGCAGTTTAGAGGAGCGGGATGGGTCCGGGGAGCTGTTTTTT.

The chain joins TRBV5-5 to TRBJ2-7, with a tentative D call TRBD2 (5 bases). The V end lost 7 bases, the J end lost 4 bases, and 21 bases lay between the germline ends. Germline values: CDR1 SGHKS, CDR2 YYEKEE (reference sequence). CDR3 length: 15 residues. Here the CDR3 reads CASGSLKSGGYEQYF. The CDR3 DNA reads TGTGCCAGCGGGTCCCTCAAAAGCGGCGGTTACGAGCAGTACTTC.

CDR3: CASSLQGFNGYTF. The CDR3 nucleotides read TGTGCCAGTAGTCTCCAGGGGTTTAATGGCTACACCTTC. V and J are TRBV19 and TRBJ1-2, with D tentatively TRBD1 (6 bases). CDR1 and CDR2 from the germline V gene are LNHDA and SQIVND (reference sequence). Trimming stripped 5 bases from V and 6 bases from J, with 13 bases between. The CDR3 length is 13 residues. Looking up the rest from reference TRBV19 and TRBJ1-2 gives the full variable domain: DGGITQSPKYLFRKEGQNVTLSCEQNLNHDAMYWYRQDPGQGLRLIYYSQIVNDFQKGDIAEGYSVSREKKESFPLTVTSAQKNPTAFYLCASSLQGFNGYTFGSGTRLTVV.

The V call is TRBV19, the J call TRBJ1-3; 8 positions match TRBD1. CDR1 and CDR2 (germline): LNHDA, SQIVND (reference sequence). The CDR3 spans 13 residues. Trimming cost V 10 bases and J 2 bases; bases outside gene matches: 4. CDR3 residues: CATQGQAGNTIYF. The CDR3, as DNA: TGTGCCACCCAGGGACAGGCTGGAAACACCATATATTTT.

The V gene is TRBV7-3, the J gene TRBJ2-7; 9 bases map to TRBD2. This CDR3 region has 14 residues. Germline CDR1 reads SGHTA; CDR2 reads FQGTGA. Trimming at V came to 2 bases and at J to 3 bases, leaving 2 bases not matched to a gene. The CDR3 DNA reads as TGTGCCAGCAGCTTAGGAGCGGGAGGCTACGAGCAGTACTTC. As protein: CASSLGAGGYEQYF.

This clone was observed once. The genes are TRBV11-2 and TRBJ1-2; D is unclear. Germline CDR1 reads SGHAT; CDR2 reads FQNNGV. V was clipped by 3 bases and J by 6 bases, with 14 bases between them. The CDR3 contains 14 residues. CDR3 nucleotide sequence: TGTGCCAGCAGCTTTGGGCCCATGCTGGATGGCTACACCTTC. Amino acid sequence: CASSFGPMLDGYTF.

The chain is built from TRBV29-1 and TRBJ1-1; D gene uncertain. CDR1 is SQVTM, CDR2 ANQGSEA, per germline. Trimming stripped 6 bases from V and 0 bases from J, with 17 bases between. There are 15 residues in the CDR3. The CDR3 DNA is TGCAGCGTGATCTTTCTGGCAGTGATGAACACTGAAGCTTTCTTT. Its protein is CSVIFLAVMNTEAFF.

J is TRBJ2-2 and V is TRBV10-3, with D hard to call. Germline loops: CDR1 ENHRY, CDR2 SYGVKD. There are 14 residues in the CDR3. V shed 7 bases and J shed 3 bases, with 12 bases lying between them. The CDR3 here is CAINDPVDTGELFF. The CDR3 DNA reads as TGTGCCATCAATGATCCCGTTGACACCGGGGAGCTGTTTTTT.

The chain has TRBV25-1 and TRBJ1-1; no definite D call. The CDR3 totals 16 residues. V lost 4 bases to trimming and J lost 4 bases, with 19 bases between them. The germline V gene has CDR1 MGHDK and CDR2 SYGVNS. The CDR3 spells CASSGRVLYPLTEAFF. In DNA, the CDR3 is TGTGCCAGCAGTGGCCGGGTCTTGTACCCGCTCACTGAAGCTTTCTTT.

V and J are TRBV19 and TRBJ1-1, with TRBD1 matching 9 bases. Germline-derived CDR1 and CDR2 are LNHDA and SQIVND (reference sequence). This CDR3 spans 15 amino acids. V trimming: 6 bases; J trimming: 0 bases; junction bases outside the gene matches: 5. The CDR3 is CASSNRGLLNTEAFF. CDR3 DNA sequence: TGTGCCAGTAGCAACAGGGGGCTTCTGAACACTGAAGCTTTCTTT.

The rearrangement uses TRBV19 and TRBJ2-6; 9 nucleotides align to TRBD1. The CDR3 is 20 amino acids. V lost 5 bases to trimming and J lost 2 bases; unmatched junction nucleotides: 16. CDR1 is LNHDA and CDR2 is SQIVND in the germline V gene (reference sequence). For the CDR3, the DNA is TGTGCCAGTAGTCTCAGGGGGCTACAGGGGGCGTTCGCTGGGGCCAACGTCCTGACTTTC. This codes for CASSLRGLQGAFAGANVLTF.

The gene calls are TRBV7-9 and TRBJ2-1, with 11 bases that match TRBD1. CDR1 and CDR2 (germline): SEHNR, FQNEAQ (reference sequence). Trimming took 4 bases from V and 4 from J; bases not matched to a gene: 3. This CDR3 region has 15 residues. CDR3 loop: CASSSDRGRYNEQFF. For the CDR3, the DNA is TGTGCCAGCAGCTCGGACAGGGGGCGATACAATGAGCAGTTCTTC.

The V and J genes are TRBV27 and TRBJ2-1; 7 nucleotides line up with TRBD2. Germline CDR1 is MNHEY and CDR2 is SMNVEV (reference sequence). This CDR3 region has 13 residues. V dropped 2 bases and J dropped 14; count of bases not matched to a gene: 9. In DNA form, the CDR3 reads TGTGCCAGCAGTTTACTTGACGGGAGGTACGAGTTCTTC. It codes for CASSLLDGRYEFF.

V is TRBV19 and J is TRBJ1-2, with 7 positions matching TRBD1. Germline CDR1 and CDR2: LNHDA and SQIVND (reference sequence). The CDR3 totals 19 residues. Trimming took 2 bases from V and 0 from J; bases not matched to a gene: 15. CDR3 protein: CASSIFPPRDRDPNYGYTF. DNA of the CDR3: TGTGCCAGTAGTATATTTCCCCCCCGCGACAGGGACCCTAACTATGGCTACACCTTC.

This clone appeared once. The V call is TRBV7-9, the J call TRBJ2-1; weak D call: TRBD1 (6 bases). Per germline, CDR1 SEHNR and CDR2 FQNEAQ (reference sequence). The ends were cut back, 5 bases at V and 8 bases at J, with 16 bases in the middle. The CDR3 extends over 14 amino acids. CDR3 sequence reads: CASSPGEGGYEQFF. The DNA for the CDR3 is TGTGCCAGCAGCCCAGGGGAAGGGGGATATGAGCAGTTCTTC.

The rearrangement joins TRBV21-1 to TRBJ2-3; the table's TRBD2 call for D was not verified on the DNA. TRBV21-1 is recorded as a pseudogene. CDR3 length equals 16 residues. As DNA, the CDR3 is TGTGCCAGCCCCAGGCGGGGAGGGCTAGGCACAGATACGCAGTATTTT. Translation: CASPRRGGLGTDTQYF.

The chain employs TRBV11-2 and TRBJ2-7; D perhaps matches TRBD2 (6 bases). The CDR3 has 14 amino acids. Trimming removed 5 bases from V and 0 bases from J, with 11 bases in between. Germline V gene lookup returns CDR1 SGHAT and CDR2 FQNNGV. The CDR3 is CASSLSGNSYEQYF. The CDR3 DNA is TGTGCCAGCAGCCTTAGCGGTAACTCCTACGAGCAGTACTTC.

V and J are TRBV18 and TRBJ1-4, with TRBD1 matching over 7 bases. Trimming at V came to 6 bases and at J to 6 bases, leaving 7 bases not matched to a gene. CDR1 is KGHSH and CDR2 is LQKENI in the germline V gene. CDR3 length: 14 residues. The CDR3 DNA reads as TGTGCCAGCTCCAACAGGGGAGGAGATGAAAAACTGTTTTTT. It yields the protein CASSNRGGDEKLFF.